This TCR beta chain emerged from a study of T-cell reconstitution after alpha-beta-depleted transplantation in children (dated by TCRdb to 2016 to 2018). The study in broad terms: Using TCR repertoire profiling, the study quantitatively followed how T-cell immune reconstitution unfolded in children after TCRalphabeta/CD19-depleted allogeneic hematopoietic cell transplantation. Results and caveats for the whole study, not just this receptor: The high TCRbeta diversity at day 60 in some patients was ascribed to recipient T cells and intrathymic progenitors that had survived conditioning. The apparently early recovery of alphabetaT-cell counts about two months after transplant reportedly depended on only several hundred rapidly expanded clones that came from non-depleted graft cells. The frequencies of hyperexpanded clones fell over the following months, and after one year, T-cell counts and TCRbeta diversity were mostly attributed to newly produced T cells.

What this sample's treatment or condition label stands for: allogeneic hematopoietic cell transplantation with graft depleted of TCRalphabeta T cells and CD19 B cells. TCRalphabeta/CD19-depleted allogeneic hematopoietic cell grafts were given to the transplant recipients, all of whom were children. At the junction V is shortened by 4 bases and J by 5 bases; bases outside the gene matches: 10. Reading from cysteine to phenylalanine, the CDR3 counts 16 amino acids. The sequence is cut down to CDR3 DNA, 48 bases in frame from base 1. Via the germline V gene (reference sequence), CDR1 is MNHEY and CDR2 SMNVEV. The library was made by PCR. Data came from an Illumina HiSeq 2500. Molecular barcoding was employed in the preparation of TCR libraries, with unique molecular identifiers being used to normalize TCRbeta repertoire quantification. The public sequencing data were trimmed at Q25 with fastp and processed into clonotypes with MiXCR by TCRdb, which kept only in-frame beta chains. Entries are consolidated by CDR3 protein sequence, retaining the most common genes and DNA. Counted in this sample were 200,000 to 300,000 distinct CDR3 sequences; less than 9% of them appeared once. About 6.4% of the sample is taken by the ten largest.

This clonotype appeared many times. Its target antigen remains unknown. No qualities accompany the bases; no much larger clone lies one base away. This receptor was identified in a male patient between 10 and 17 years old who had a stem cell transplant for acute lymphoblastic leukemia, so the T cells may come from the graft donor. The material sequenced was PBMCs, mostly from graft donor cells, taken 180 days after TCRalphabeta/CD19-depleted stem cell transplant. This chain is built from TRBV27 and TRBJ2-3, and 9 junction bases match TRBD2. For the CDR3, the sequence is CASSYLLAGPQDTQYF. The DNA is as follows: TGTGCCAGCAGTTATCTTCTAGCGGGACCTCAAGATACGCAGTATTTT.